What follows are 17 T cell receptor beta chains derived from one specimen sequenced in a study of T-cell memory formation after mild COVID-19 (dated by TCRdb to about 2021). Receptor libraries were prepared by 5' RACE. Sequencing instrument: Illumina NovaSeq 6000. TCRdb handled the public reads itself, with Q25 trimming in fastp and clone calling in MiXCR, and kept productive beta chains. Each entry merges the rows of one CDR3 protein and shows their most common DNA and genes. Counted in this sample were a few hundred thousand distinct CDR3 sequences; around 30% of them appeared once. The biggest ten clones account for about 13% of the sample. Sequencing input: PBMCs or a T cell subset sorted from them (not recorded which). Receptor source: an adult woman who had mild COVID-19 (a few samples of this study predate the infection). The sample titles of this study are shuffled in the database, so cell type and time point are left out; the donor was told from shared clones.

The chain is built from TRBV5-4 and TRBJ2-7, with a tentative D call TRBD1 (5 bases). CDR3 length equals 15 residues. The ends were cut back, 0 bases at V and 3 bases at J, with 13 bases in the middle. CDR1 SGHNT and CDR2 YYREEE come from the germline V gene (reference sequence). CDR3 sequence: CASSLALTDSYEQYF. CDR3 bases: TGTGCCAGCAGCTTGGCCCTCACTGACAGCTACGAGCAGTACTTC.

This chain uses TRBV7-6 with TRBJ2-7; either TRBD1 or TRBD2 may supply D (6 bases each). The ends were cut back, 1 base at V and 0 bases at J, with 13 bases in the middle. Germline CDR1 is SGHVS and CDR2 is FNYEAQ. The CDR3 length is 16 residues. This CDR3 is CASSLGGAGASYEQYF. CDR3 coding DNA: TGTGCCAGCAGCTTAGGGGGGGCGGGTGCCTCCTACGAGCAGTACTTC. Together with reference TRBV7-6 and TRBJ2-7, the CDR3 gives the full variable domain: GAGVSQSPRYKVTKRGQDVALRCDPISGHVSLYWYRQALGQGPEFLTYFNYEAQQDKSGLPNDRFSAERPEGSISTLTIQRTEQRDSAMYRCASSLGGAGASYEQYFGPGTRLTVT.

This chain joins TRBV6-6 and TRBJ2-5; TRBD2 is a possible D gene (6 bases). The CDR3 consists of 18 residues. Germline values: CDR1 MNHNY, CDR2 SVGAGI (reference sequence). V lost 2 bases to trimming and J lost 2 bases, with 21 bases between them. CDR3 nucleotides: TGTGCCAGCAGTTACAACCGGGTAGTAGCGGTAGGGCAAGAGACCCAGTACTTC. Translating it yields CASSYNRVVAVGQETQYF.

The chain is built from TRBV24-1 and TRBJ2-1; maybe TRBD2 (5 bases). The length of the CDR3 is 15 residues. Trimming left V 4 bases short and J 7 bases short, with 16 bases between. CDR1 KGHDR and CDR2 SFDVKD come from the germline V gene. The CDR3 loop is CATSDRDYYKNEQFF. The CDR3 DNA reads as TGTGCCACCAGTGACCGAGACTATTATAAAAATGAGCAGTTCTTC.

The CDR3 sequence: CASSLHIDTQYF. Here the CDR3 DNA reads TGTGCCAGCAGCCTCCACATAGATACGCAGTATTTT. This chain uses TRBV14 with TRBJ2-3; D is unclear. The CDR3 covers 12 residues. Trimming cost V 4 bases and J 5 bases, with 7 bases left between them. Germline CDR1 SGHDN, CDR2 FVKESK.

This chain joins TRBV20-1 and TRBJ2-4; tentatively, D is TRBD2 (6 bases). CDR3 length: 11 residues. V shed 1 base and J shed 9 bases, with 7 bases lying between them. The germline CDR1 and CDR2 sequences are DFQATT and SNEGSKA (reference sequence). CDR3: CSARGGIIQYF. In DNA, the CDR3 is TGCAGTGCTAGAGGCGGGATCATTCAGTACTTC.

CDR3 amino acids: CASSSREGDEQFF. The CDR3 bases are TGCGCCAGCAGCTCTCGGGAGGGCGATGAGCAGTTCTTC. J is TRBJ2-1 and V is TRBV5-1; 8 nucleotides line up with TRBD2. Germline V gene sequence: CDR1 SGHRS, CDR2 YFSETQ. The CDR3 contains 13 residues. With 3 bases clipped from V and 8 bases from J, the junction kept 4 bases outside the gene matches.

The table lists this clonotype with many counts. The rearrangement joins TRBV7-2 to TRBJ2-2; D ambiguous. Germline V CDR1 and CDR2: SGHTA, FQGNSA. There are 13 residues in the CDR3. V dropped 1 base and J dropped 6 bases, with 6 bases sitting between them. The CDR3 DNA is TGTGCCAGCAGCTTAGTACGATCCGGGGAGCTGTTTTTT. This translates into CASSLVRSGELFF.

The chain has TRBV5-6 and TRBJ1-6, with D possibly matching TRBD1 (6 bases). Germline lookup yields CDR1 SGHDT and CDR2 YYEEEE. V was cut by 4 bases and J by 7 bases, with 12 bases left in between. The CDR3 totals 14 residues. The CDR3 here is CASSLGGQNSPLHF. The CDR3 bases are TGTGCCAGCAGCCTCGGGGGACAAAATTCACCCCTCCACTTT.

This clonotype was detected only a few times. The rearrangement uses TRBV24-1 and TRBJ1-1; D remains unclear. The germline V gene encodes CDR1 KGHDR and CDR2 SFDVKD. The V end lost 1 base, the J end lost 1 base, and 12 bases lay between the germline ends. The CDR3 runs 16 residues. CDR3 residues: CATSDLSPGRNTEAFF. In nucleotides, the CDR3 is TGTGCCACCAGTGATTTATCCCCGGGGAGGAACACTGAAGCTTTCTTT.

This clonotype showed up just a few times. V and J are TRBV12-3 or TRBV12-4 and TRBJ2-3; 8 bases match TRBD2. CDR3 length equals 13 residues. The V and J ends lost 4 bases and 5 bases, in that order; junction bases with no gene match: 2. The CDR3 spells CASSYGGGDTQYF. The CDR3 coding sequence is TGTGCCAGCAGTTACGGGGGGGGAGATACGCAGTATTTT.

The chain links TRBV7-9 to TRBJ1-2; possible D gene TRBD1, 6 bases. V dropped 5 bases and J dropped 5 bases, with 9 bases sitting between them. From germline, CDR1 is SEHNR and CDR2 FQNEAQ (reference sequence). The length of the CDR3 is 12 residues. The CDR3 loop is CASSHRAYGYTF. The DNA of the CDR3 is TGTGCCAGCAGCCACAGGGCATATGGCTACACCTTC.

CDR3 DNA: TGTGCCAGCAGTAGGGCGGGGAGCACTAATACGCAGTATTTT. It yields the protein CASSRAGSTNTQYF. The J gene is TRBJ2-3, the V gene TRBV6-1; the D gene is possibly TRBD2 (6 bases). The CDR3 consists of 14 residues. CDR1 is MNHNS, CDR2 SASEGT, per germline. Trimming cost V 5 bases and J 7 bases, with 16 bases left between them.

The V gene is TRBV12-3 or TRBV12-4, the J gene TRBJ1-1; possibly TRBD1 for D (5 bases). CDR3 length: 15 amino acids. Deletions cut 4 bases from V and 2 bases from J, with 14 bases between. CDR3 region: CASSSRRDLNTEAFF. In nucleotides, the CDR3 is TGTGCCAGCAGTTCCCGACGGGACCTTAACACTGAAGCTTTCTTT.

This clonotype appeared a single time. The rearrangement uses TRBV12-3 or TRBV12-4 and TRBJ1-2; D remains ambiguous. The CDR3 sequence is 14 residues long. The V and J ends lost 6 bases and 7 bases respectively, with 18 bases between them. The CDR3 here is CASSPRTVNRGYTF. The CDR3 DNA follows: TGTGCCAGCAGCCCCAGGACGGTCAATCGTGGCTACACCTTC.

This clonotype turned up a few times. The V gene is TRBV20-1, the J gene TRBJ2-7; no clear D. Trimming shortened V by 2 bases and J by 2 bases, and 10 bases separated the two germline ends. Germline CDR1 and CDR2: DFQATT and SNEGSKA (reference sequence). This CDR3 comprises 13 residues. CDR3 DNA sequence: TGCAGTGCTAGAAGCAGGTACACCTACGAGCAGTACTTC. This sequence encodes CSARSRYTYEQYF.

This clonotype was observed a few times. V and J are TRBV6-2 or TRBV6-3 and TRBJ2-3; 8 bases map to TRBD2. Germline values: CDR1 MNHEY, CDR2 SVGEGT. V shed 7 bases and J 2 bases; nucleotides not matched to a gene: 14. The CDR3 contains 17 residues. The CDR3 region is CASTAIRGLGDTDTQYF. CDR3 nucleotide sequence: TGTGCCAGCACCGCGATCCGGGGACTAGGGGACACAGATACGCAGTATTTT.